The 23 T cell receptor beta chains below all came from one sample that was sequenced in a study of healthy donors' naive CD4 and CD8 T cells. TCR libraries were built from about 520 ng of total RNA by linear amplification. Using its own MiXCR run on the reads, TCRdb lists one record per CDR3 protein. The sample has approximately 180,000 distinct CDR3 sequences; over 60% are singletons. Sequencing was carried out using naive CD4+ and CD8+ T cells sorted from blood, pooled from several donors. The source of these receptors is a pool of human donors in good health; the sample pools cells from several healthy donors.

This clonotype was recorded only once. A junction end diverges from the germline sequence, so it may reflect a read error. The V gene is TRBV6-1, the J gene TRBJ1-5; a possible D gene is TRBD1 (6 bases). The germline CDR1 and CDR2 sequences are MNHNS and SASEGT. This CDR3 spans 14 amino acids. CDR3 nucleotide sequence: TGTGCCAGCAGTGACAGAGGGACAAATCAGCTCCAGCATTTT. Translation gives CASSDRGTNQLQHF.

The CDR3 DNA is TGTGCCAGCGGACAGCCGAACACTGAAGCTTTCTTT. Translated, it gives CASGQPNTEAFF. V is TRBV12-3 or TRBV12-4 and J is TRBJ1-1, with D tentatively TRBD1 (6 bases). The CDR3 extends over 12 amino acids. Trimming stripped 8 bases from V and 1 base from J, with 8 bases between.

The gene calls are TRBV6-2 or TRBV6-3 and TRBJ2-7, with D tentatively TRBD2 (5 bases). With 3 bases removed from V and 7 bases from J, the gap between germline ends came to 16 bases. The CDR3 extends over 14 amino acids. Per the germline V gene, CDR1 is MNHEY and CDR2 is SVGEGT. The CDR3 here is CASSYLALGGEQYF. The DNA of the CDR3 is TGTGCCAGCAGTTATTTGGCCCTTGGAGGAGAGCAGTACTTC.

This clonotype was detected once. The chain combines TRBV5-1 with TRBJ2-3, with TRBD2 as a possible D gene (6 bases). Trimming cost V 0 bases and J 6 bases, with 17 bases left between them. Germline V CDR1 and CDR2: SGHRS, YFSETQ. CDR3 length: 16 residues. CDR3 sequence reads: CASSLAPGSPGDTQYF. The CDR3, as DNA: TGCGCCAGCAGCTTGGCCCCCGGGAGCCCGGGGGATACGCAGTATTTT.

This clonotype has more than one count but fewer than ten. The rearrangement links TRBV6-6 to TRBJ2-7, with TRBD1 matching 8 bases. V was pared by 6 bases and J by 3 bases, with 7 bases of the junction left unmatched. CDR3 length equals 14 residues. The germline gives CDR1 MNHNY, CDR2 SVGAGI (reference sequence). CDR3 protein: CASSRSGQGYEQYF. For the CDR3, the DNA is TGTGCCAGCAGCCGATCCGGACAGGGCTACGAGCAGTACTTC.

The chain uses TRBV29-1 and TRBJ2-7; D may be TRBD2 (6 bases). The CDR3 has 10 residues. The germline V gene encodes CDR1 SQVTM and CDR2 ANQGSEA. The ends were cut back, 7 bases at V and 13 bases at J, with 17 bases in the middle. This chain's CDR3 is CSAGGDPEYF. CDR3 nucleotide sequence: TGCAGCGCCGGAGGGGACCCTGAATACTTC.

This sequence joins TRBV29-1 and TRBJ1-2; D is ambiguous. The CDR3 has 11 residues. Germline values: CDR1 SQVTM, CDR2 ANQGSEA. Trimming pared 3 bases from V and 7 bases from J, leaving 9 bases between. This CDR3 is CSVDSRIGYTF. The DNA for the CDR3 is TGCAGCGTTGACTCCAGAATTGGCTACACCTTC.

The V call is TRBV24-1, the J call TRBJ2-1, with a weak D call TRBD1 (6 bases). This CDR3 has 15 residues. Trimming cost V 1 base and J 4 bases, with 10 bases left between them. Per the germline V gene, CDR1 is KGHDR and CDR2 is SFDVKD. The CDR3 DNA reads TGTGCCACCAGTGATTTAGGGACAAGTTACAATGAGCAGTTCTTC. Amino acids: CATSDLGTSYNEQFF.

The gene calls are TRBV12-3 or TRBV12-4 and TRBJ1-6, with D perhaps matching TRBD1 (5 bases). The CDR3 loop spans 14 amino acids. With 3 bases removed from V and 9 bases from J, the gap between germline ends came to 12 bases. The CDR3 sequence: CASSFTQGSSPLHF. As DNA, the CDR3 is TGTGCCAGCAGTTTCACGCAGGGAAGTTCACCCCTCCACTTT.

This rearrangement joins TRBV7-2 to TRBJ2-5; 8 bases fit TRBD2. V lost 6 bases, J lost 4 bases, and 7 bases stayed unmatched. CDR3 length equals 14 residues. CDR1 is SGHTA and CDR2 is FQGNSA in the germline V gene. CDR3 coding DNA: TGTGCCAGCAGTTCCCCCGGGACTAGAGAGACCCAGTACTTC. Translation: CASSSPGTRETQYF. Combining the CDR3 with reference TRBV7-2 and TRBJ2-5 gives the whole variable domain GAGVSQSPSNKVTEKGKDVELRCDPISGHTALYWYRQSLGQGLEFLIYFQGNSAPDKSGLPSDRFSAERTGGSVSTLTIQRTQQEDSAVYLCASSSPGTRETQYFGPGTRLLVL.

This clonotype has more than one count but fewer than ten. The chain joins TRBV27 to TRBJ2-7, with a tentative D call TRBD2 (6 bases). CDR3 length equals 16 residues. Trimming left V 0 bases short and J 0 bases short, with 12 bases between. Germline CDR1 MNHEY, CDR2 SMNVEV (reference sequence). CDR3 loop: CASSLSEGTLSYEQYF. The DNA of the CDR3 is TGTGCCAGCAGTTTATCGGAGGGGACCCTCTCCTACGAGCAGTACTTC.

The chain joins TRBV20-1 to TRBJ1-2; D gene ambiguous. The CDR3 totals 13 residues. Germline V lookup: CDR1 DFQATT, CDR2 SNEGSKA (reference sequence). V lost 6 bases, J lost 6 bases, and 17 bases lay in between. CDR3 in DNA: TGCAGTGCCAGACTGGACCGGAATCATGGCTACACCTTC. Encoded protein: CSARLDRNHGYTF.

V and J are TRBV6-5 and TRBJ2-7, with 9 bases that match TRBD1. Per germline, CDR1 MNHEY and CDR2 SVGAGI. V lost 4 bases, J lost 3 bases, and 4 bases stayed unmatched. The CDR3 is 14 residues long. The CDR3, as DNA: TGTGCCAGCAGTTGGGACAGGGCACGCTACGAGCAGTACTTC. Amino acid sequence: CASSWDRARYEQYF.

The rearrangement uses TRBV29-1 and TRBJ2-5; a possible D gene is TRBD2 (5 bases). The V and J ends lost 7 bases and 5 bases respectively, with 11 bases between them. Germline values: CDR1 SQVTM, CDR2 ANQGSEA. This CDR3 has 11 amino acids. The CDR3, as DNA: TGCAGCGGGACCGGCGGGGAGACCCAGTACTTC. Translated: CSGTGGETQYF.

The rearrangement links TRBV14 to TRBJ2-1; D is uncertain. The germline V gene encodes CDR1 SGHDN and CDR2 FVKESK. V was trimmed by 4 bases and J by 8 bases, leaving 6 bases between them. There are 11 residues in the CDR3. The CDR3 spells CASSPDHEQFF. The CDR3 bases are TGTGCCAGCAGCCCAGACCATGAGCAGTTCTTC. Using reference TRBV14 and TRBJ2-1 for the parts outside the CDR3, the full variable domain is EAGVTQFPSHSVIEKGQTVTLRCDPISGHDNLYWYRRVMGKEIKFLLHFVKESKQDESGMPNNRFLAERTGGTYSTLKVQPAELEDSGVYFCASSPDHEQFFGPGTRLTVL.

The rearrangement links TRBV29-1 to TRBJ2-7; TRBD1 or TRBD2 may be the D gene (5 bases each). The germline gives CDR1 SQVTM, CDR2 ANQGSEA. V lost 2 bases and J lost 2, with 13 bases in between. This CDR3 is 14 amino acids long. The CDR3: CSVETGPGAYEQYF. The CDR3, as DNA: TGCAGCGTTGAAACGGGGCCGGGCGCCTACGAGCAGTACTTC.

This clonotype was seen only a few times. The CDR3 reads CASSYDRGYEQYF. The CDR3, as DNA: TGTGCCAGCAGTTACGACAGGGGCTACGAGCAGTACTTC. This chain connects TRBV6-5 to TRBJ2-7; TRBD1 agrees at 8 bases. V trimming: 2 bases; J trimming: 3 bases; junction bases outside the gene matches: 0. The CDR3 consists of 13 residues. From germline, CDR1 is MNHEY and CDR2 SVGAGI.

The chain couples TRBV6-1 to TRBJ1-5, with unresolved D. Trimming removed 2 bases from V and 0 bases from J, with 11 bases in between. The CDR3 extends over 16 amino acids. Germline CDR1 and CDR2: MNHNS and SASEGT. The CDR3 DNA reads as TGTGCCAGCAGTGAATACGTTAGTTATAGCAATCAGCCCCAGCATTTT. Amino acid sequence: CASSEYVSYSNQPQHF.

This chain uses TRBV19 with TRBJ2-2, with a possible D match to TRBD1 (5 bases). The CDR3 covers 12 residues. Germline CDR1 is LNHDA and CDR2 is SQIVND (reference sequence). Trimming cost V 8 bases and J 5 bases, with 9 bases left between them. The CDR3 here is CASLAGTGELFF. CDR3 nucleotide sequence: TGTGCCAGTTTGGCAGGGACCGGGGAGCTGTTTTTT.

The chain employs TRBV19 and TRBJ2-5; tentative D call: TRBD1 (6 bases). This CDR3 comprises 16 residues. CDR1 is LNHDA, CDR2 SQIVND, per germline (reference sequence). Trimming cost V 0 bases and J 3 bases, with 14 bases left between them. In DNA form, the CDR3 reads TGTGCCAGTAGTATAGATTCCGACAGGTTAGAAGAGACCCAGTACTTC. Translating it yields CASSIDSDRLEETQYF.

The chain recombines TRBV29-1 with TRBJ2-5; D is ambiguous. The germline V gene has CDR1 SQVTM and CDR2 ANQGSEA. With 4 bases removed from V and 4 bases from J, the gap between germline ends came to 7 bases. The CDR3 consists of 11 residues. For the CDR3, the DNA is TGCAGCGTTGTTTTGAGAGAGACCCAGTACTTC. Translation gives CSVVLRETQYF.

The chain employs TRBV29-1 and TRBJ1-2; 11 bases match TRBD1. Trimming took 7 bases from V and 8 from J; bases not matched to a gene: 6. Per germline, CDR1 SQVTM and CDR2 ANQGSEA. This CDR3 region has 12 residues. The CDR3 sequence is CSAGQGAHGYTF. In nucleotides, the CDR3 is TGCAGCGCAGGACAGGGGGCGCACGGCTACACCTTC.

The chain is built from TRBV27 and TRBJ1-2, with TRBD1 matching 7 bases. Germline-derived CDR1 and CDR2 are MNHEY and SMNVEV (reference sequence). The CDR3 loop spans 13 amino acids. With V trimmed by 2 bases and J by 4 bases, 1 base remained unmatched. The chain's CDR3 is CASSLGTAYGYTF. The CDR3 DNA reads TGTGCCAGCAGTTTAGGGACAGCCTATGGCTACACCTTC.